This TCR beta chain originates from a study of blood T cell repertoires in COVID-19. From germline, CDR1 is LGHNA and CDR2 YNFKEQ. This CDR3 contains 16 residues. Trimming removed 4 bases from V and 10 bases from J; junction bases left unmatched: 12. The repertoire was sequenced with immunoSEQ multiplex PCR; TCRdb's copy has only in-frame clones and lacks some. Of under 250,000 clones listed, 89% were seen once; the top ten hold about 5%. Input material: peripheral blood. This TCR derives from a woman in her forties with acute or convalescent COVID-19. The chain couples TRBV4-2 to TRBJ1-6, with TRBD1 identical over 8 bases. CDR3 region: CASSPDADRDGSPLHF. The CDR3 nucleotides read TGTGCCAGCAGCCCCGACGCGGACAGGGATGGCTCACCCCTCCACTTT.